Below, 11 T cell receptor beta chains from the same sample are listed, as sequenced in a study of blood T cell repertoires in COVID-19. Clones were sequenced by immunoSEQ multiplex PCR, and TCRdb holds only the in-frame ones, with some missing. The sample includes fewer than 500,000 clones, about 90% of them seen just once. The sample comprised peripheral blood. The receptors here all came from a man aged 18 to 29 with COVID-19, enrolled during active disease.

The V call is TRBV5-6, the J call TRBJ1-2; 9 bases align to TRBD1. V lost 2 bases and J lost 4; bases outside the gene matches: 0. Germline lookup yields CDR1 SGHDT and CDR2 YYEEEE. This CDR3 is built from 13 residues. CDR3 bases: TGTGCCAGCAGCTTACAGGGGGCCTATGGCTACACCTTC. Translation: CASSLQGAYGYTF.

The table lists this clone with a count of one. The genes are TRBV6-7 and TRBJ2-7; 8 bases agree with TRBD2. TRBV6-7 is annotated as an ORF whose role is uncertain. The V and J ends lost 6 bases and 3 bases, in that order; junction bases with no gene match: 13. The CDR3 covers 16 residues. The CDR3 coding sequence is TGTGCCAGCAGACTACCCCGGACTAGCCTCAACTACGAGCAGTACTTC. Its translation: CASRLPRTSLNYEQYF.

This clone was observed once. The rearrangement uses TRBV5-1 and TRBJ2-5; the D is unclear. V lost 4 bases to trimming and J lost 3 bases, with 10 bases between them. The CDR3 totals 13 residues. Germline V lookup: CDR1 SGHRS, CDR2 YFSETQ. The CDR3: CASSILSEETQYF. CDR3 DNA sequence: TGCGCCAGCAGCATTCTAAGCGAAGAGACCCAGTACTTC.

The chain recombines TRBV6-1 with TRBJ2-7, with D possibly matching TRBD2 (5 bases). The CDR3 covers 16 residues. Per the germline V gene, CDR1 is MNHNS and CDR2 is SASEGT. The ends were cut back, 0 bases at V and 0 bases at J, with 12 bases in the middle. In DNA form, the CDR3 reads TGTGCCAGCAGTGAAGCGGTTAGCGCCCTCTCCTACGAGCAGTACTTC. It encodes CASSEAVSALSYEQYF.

The V and J genes are TRBV12-3 or TRBV12-4 and TRBJ2-3; no reliable D call. This CDR3 spans 13 amino acids. Trimming cost V 6 bases and J 3 bases, with 10 bases left between them. CDR3: CASRPPVTDTQYF. DNA of the CDR3: TGTGCCAGCAGGCCCCCAGTGACAGATACGCAGTATTTT.

The chain combines TRBV7-6 with TRBJ2-2, with D possibly matching TRBD2 (6 bases). Trimming stripped 0 bases from V and 2 bases from J, with 7 bases between. CDR3 length: 15 residues. Germline loops: CDR1 SGHVS, CDR2 FNYEAQ. CDR3 DNA: TGTGCCAGCAGCTTAGCGGGGGGAAACACCGGGGAGCTGTTTTTT. This codes for CASSLAGGNTGELFF.

The chain combines TRBV18 with TRBJ2-7; 9 bases are a match to TRBD1. Trimming at V came to 0 bases and at J to 3 bases, leaving 3 bases not matched to a gene. Germline values: CDR1 KGHSH, CDR2 LQKENI. The CDR3 runs to 15 residues. This chain's CDR3 is CASSPPGQGIYEQYF. CDR3 coding DNA: TGTGCCAGCTCACCACCGGGACAGGGAATCTACGAGCAGTACTTC.

The rearrangement uses TRBV19 and TRBJ1-1, with D possibly TRBD1 on 5 matching bases. Germline values: CDR1 LNHDA, CDR2 SQIVND (reference sequence). The CDR3 contains 14 residues. Trimming removed 6 bases at V and 5 bases at J, with 16 bases between. CDR3 sequence reads: CASRKRGDSTEAFF. DNA of the CDR3: TGTGCCAGTAGAAAACGGGGGGATAGTACTGAAGCTTTCTTT.

Notes on this clone: Other DNA sequences in the same sample also yield this CDR3. This chain joins TRBV12-3 or TRBV12-4 and TRBJ1-1; the D gene is possibly TRBD1 (5 bases). Trimming shortened V by 6 bases and J by 5 bases, and 10 bases separated the two germline ends. This CDR3 contains 12 residues. This CDR3 is CASSFRDTEAFF. The CDR3 nucleotides read TGTGCCAGCAGCTTCAGGGATACTGAAGCTTTCTTT.

This sequence joins TRBV27 and TRBJ2-1, with 9 bases aligning to TRBD2. Losses at the gene ends were 5 bases for V and 2 bases for J; bases not matched to a gene: 4. CDR3 length: 15 residues. Germline V gene data show CDR1 as MNHEY and CDR2 as SMNVEV (reference sequence). The CDR3 sequence is CASSLGLAPYNEQFF. In DNA, the CDR3 is TGTGCCAGCAGTCTCGGACTAGCGCCCTACAATGAGCAGTTCTTC.

The rearrangement uses TRBV25-1 and TRBJ2-1, with 8 positions matching TRBD1. V was pared by 6 bases and J by 10 bases, with 8 bases of the junction left unmatched. The CDR3 contains 13 residues. Germline CDR1 MGHDK, CDR2 SYGVNS. CDR3 residues: CASRRTGFEEQFF. The CDR3 coding sequence is TGTGCCAGCAGGAGGACAGGGTTCGAGGAGCAGTTCTTC.